These T cell receptor beta chains were read from a single sample in a study of blood T cell repertoires in COVID-19. The data were produced by immunoSEQ multiplex PCR, yet TCRdb's version contains in-frame clones alone and is incomplete. The sample yields more than 65,000 clones, about 79% seen once. The sequenced material came from peripheral blood. Source of these receptors: a woman in her 50s with acute or convalescent COVID-19. Both conserved end residues are part of each CDR3. Each record gives: V gene, J gene, D gene, clone size, CDR3 DNA, CDR3 protein. The D gene is left open where the match is weak. Clone size is given for some rows only: seen once, a few or many times, or a class if the clone is expanded.

>TRBV6-5|TRBJ1-1|.|.
TGTGCCAGCAGTTACTCGGGGGGGCGGAGGACTGAAGCTTTCTTT
CASSYSGGRRTEAFF
>TRBV19|TRBJ2-5|TRBD1|.
TGTGCCAGTAGTCGGGACAGCCGTCAAGAGACCCAGTACTTC
CASSRDSRQETQYF
>TRBV20-1|TRBJ2-7|.|.
TGCAGTGCTAGTGGAGGGAGAAGGTACGAGCAGTACTTC
CSASGGRRYEQYF
>TRBV7-2|TRBJ2-7|TRBD1|.
TGTGCCAGCAGACGGGACAGGTACGAGCAGTACTTC
CASRRDRYEQYF
>TRBV5-1|TRBJ2-1|TRBD1|.
TGCGCCAGCAGCTTGGTGCAGGGGGCCTACAATGAGCAGTTCTTC
CASSLVQGAYNEQFF
>TRBV7-3|TRBJ2-3|TRBD2|once
TGTGCCAGCAGCTTGCTAGCGGGAGGGCCAGATACGCAGTATTTT
CASSLLAGGPDTQYF
>TRBV10-3|TRBJ1-2|.|.
TGTGCCATCAGGGACACTGGCAATACCAACTATGGCTACACCTTC
CAIRDTGNTNYGYTF
>TRBV11-3|TRBJ2-1|TRBD1|.
TGTGCCAGCAGCTTAAAGCAGGGGGTCACTGAGCAGTTCTTC
CASSLKQGVTEQFF
>TRBV13|TRBJ2-7|TRBD2|.
TGTGCCAGCAGCCCGACTAGCGGGACATCACGCGAGCAGTACTTC
CASSPTSGTSREQYF
>TRBV18|TRBJ1-5|.|.
TGTGCCAGCTCACCGATCATGGCCGGGAGCAATCAGCCCCAGCATTTT
CASSPIMAGSNQPQHF
>TRBV5-6|TRBJ1-2|.|.
TGTGCCAGCAGCACCACGGGGGGGCCCAACTATGGCTACACCTTC
CASSTTGGPNYGYTF
>TRBV3-1/TRBV3-2|TRBJ2-1|TRBD1|.
TGTGCCAGCAGCCAAGCAAGGGGGCTGTTCTTC
CASSQARGLFF
>TRBV30|TRBJ1-6|.|once
TGTGCCTGGAGTGCGGGCAGGGGCCGCGGTTCCTATAATTCACCCCTCCACTTT
CAWSAGRGRGSYNSPLHF
>TRBV2|TRBJ1-1|TRBD1|few
TGTGCCAGCAGAAGGGACAGGGGATATTCTACTGAAGCTTTCTTT
CASRRDRGYSTEAFF
>TRBV27|TRBJ1-2|TRBD1|.
TGTGCCAGCAGTCCCCTGACAGGGCTTTCCGGCTACACCTTC
CASSPLTGLSGYTF
>TRBV30|TRBJ1-1|.|.
TGTGCCTGGAGTGGGGGGCCCACTGAAGCTTTCTTT
CAWSGGPTEAFF
>TRBV6-5|TRBJ2-7|TRBD1|few
TGTGCCAGCAGTTCCATCCGGGACAGCCTTTACGAGCAGTACTTC
CASSSIRDSLYEQYF
>TRBV5-1|TRBJ2-7|TRBD1|.
TGCGCCAGCAGCTCTGTCCGGGACAGGGGTTCCGAGCAGTACTTC
CASSSVRDRGSEQYF
>TRBV12-3/TRBV12-4|TRBJ1-2|.|.
TGTGCCAGCAGTTTTGGTATAGATGGCTACACCTTC
CASSFGIDGYTF
>TRBV27|TRBJ2-1|.|.
TGTGCCAGCAGTTTCACGATCGGGGGTGAGCAGTTCTTC
CASSFTIGGEQFF
>TRBV19|TRBJ2-1|.|.
TGTGCCAGTAGTATGGACCCTAGCTCCCCCGCGTTCTTC
CASSMDPSSPAFF
>TRBV30|TRBJ1-5|TRBD1|few
TGTGCCTGGAGTGATGACAGGGGAGCCTCCGGCAATCAGCCCCAGCATTTT
CAWSDDRGASGNQPQHF
>TRBV5-4|TRBJ2-3|TRBD2|.
TGTGCCAGCAGTCGGACTAGCGGGACTAGCACAGATACGCAGTATTTT
CASSRTSGTSTDTQYF
>TRBV29-1|TRBJ2-1|TRBD1|.
TGCAGCGTTAGGGGACAGGGGTACAGAAATGAGCAGTTCTTC
CSVRGQGYRNEQFF
>TRBV18|TRBJ1-5|TRBD1|many
TGTGCCAGCTCACCCGACAGGGGAGGGAATCAGCCCCAGCATTTT
CASSPDRGGNQPQHF
>TRBV13|TRBJ2-7|.|.
TGTGCCAGCAGTGGGACTGGCGAGCAGTACTTC
CASSGTGEQYF
>TRBV11-2|TRBJ2-7|.|.
TGTGCCAGCAGCCTTACCTACGAGCAGTACTTC
CASSLTYEQYF
>TRBV20-1|TRBJ2-1|TRBD2|.
TGCAGTGCTAGTGGGGGACTAGCGGGAGTAGGAAATGAGCAGTTCTTC
CSASGGLAGVGNEQFF
>TRBV7-8|TRBJ2-7|.|.
TGTGCCAGCAGCCTCATCCTGAGCTACGAGCAGTACTTC
CASSLILSYEQYF
>TRBV27|TRBJ2-7|TRBD2|.
TGTGCCAGCAGTTTCATCTCTAGCGGGAGCTCCTACGAGCAGTACTTC
CASSFISSGSSYEQYF
>TRBV6-2/TRBV6-3|TRBJ2-2|TRBD2|.
TGTGCCAGCAGCCGGGGACTAGCGGGAGGGGGTCCCGGGGAGCTGTTTTTT
CASSRGLAGGGPGELFF
>TRBV3-1/TRBV3-2|TRBJ2-1|TRBD2|.
TGTGCCAGCAGCCAAGGAGTCGGGGGGGCCTACAATGAGCAGTTCTTC
CASSQGVGGAYNEQFF
>TRBV4-1|TRBJ2-3|TRBD2|.
TGCGCCAGCAGCCAGCCCGGACTAGCGGGAGGGCCAACCCCTACAGATACGCAGTATTTT
CASSQPGLAGGPTPTDTQYF
>TRBV19|TRBJ2-3|.|.
TGTGCCAGTAGTATCGAGAGGGTGGCTTTCGAGCGAGATACGCAGTATTTT
CASSIERVAFERDTQYF
>TRBV6-1|TRBJ1-5|TRBD1|.
TGTGCCAGCAGTGTAGACAGGGGAAAAGGCAATCAGCCCCAGCATTTT
CASSVDRGKGNQPQHF
>TRBV3-1/TRBV3-2|TRBJ2-5|.|once
TGTGCCAGCAGCCAAGATCCAGGTCAAGAGACCCAGTACTTC
CASSQDPGQETQYF
>TRBV4-2|TRBJ1-4|TRBD1|.
TGTGCCAGCAGCCAAGACGACCAGGGGGCAAGGGAAAAACTGTTTTTT
CASSQDDQGAREKLFF
>TRBV5-6|TRBJ2-2|.|.
TGTGCCAGCAGCTTGATCGAGTCCACCGGGGAGCTGTTTTTT
CASSLIESTGELFF
>TRBV18|TRBJ2-1|TRBD2|.
TGTGCCAGCTCACCCCTACTAGCGGGAGAGAGGCATGAGCAGTTCTTC
CASSPLLAGERHEQFF
>TRBV5-1|TRBJ2-3|.|.
TGCGCCAGCAGCTTGGATACCCACTCAGATACGCAGTATTTT
CASSLDTHSDTQYF
>TRBV28|TRBJ2-3|TRBD1|once
TGTGCCAGCAGGTCAACTCCCGGGACAGGGTCGTTAGATACGCAGTATTTT
CASRSTPGTGSLDTQYF
>TRBV19|TRBJ2-1|TRBD1|.
TGTGCCAGTAGTATGAAGGGGACAGGGGTATTTTATGAGCAGTTCTTC
CASSMKGTGVFYEQFF
>TRBV7-2|TRBJ2-5|TRBD1|.
TGTGCCAGCAGCAACAGGGGAATCAGAGAGACCCAGTACTTC
CASSNRGIRETQYF
>TRBV28|TRBJ1-5|.|.
TGTGCCAGCAGGGTTGGCGGAACTGGTCAGCCCCAGCATTTT
CASRVGGTGQPQHF
>TRBV5-3|TRBJ2-3|.|once
TGTGCCGGATATGAACAGGGAGTCACAGATACGCAGTATTTT
CAGYEQGVTDTQYF
>TRBV2|TRBJ1-1|TRBD1|few
TGTGCCAGCGGGGGACAGTTGAACACTGAAGCTTTCTTT
CASGGQLNTEAFF
>TRBV7-3|TRBJ2-3|TRBD1|.
TGTGCCAGCAGCATACCTGGGACAGGGTTTCTGTATTTT
CASSIPGTGFLYF
>TRBV14|TRBJ2-5|.|.
TGTGCCAGCAGCCAGTTCTTACAAGAGACCCAGTACTTC
CASSQFLQETQYF
>TRBV18|TRBJ2-7|TRBD2|.
TGTGCCAGCTCACCGGGACTAGCCCTGATCGGAGAGTGGGGGCAGTACTTC
CASSPGLALIGEWGQYF